The 30 T cell receptor beta chains below were found in one sample sequenced in a study of blood T cells in healthy people across ages. A J-beta primer mix and a sample-barcoded 5' primer were used in a second PCR of roughly 6 to 11 cycles. Via MiXCR, TCRdb re-called the 5' RACE reads, giving one row per CDR3 protein. The repertoire has nearly 800,000 distinct CDR3 sequences, roughly 25% of them found once; the top ten carry more than 3%. These data were likewise used in another study, on T cells of mothers and their children.

Source material: blood. The origin of the receptors is a boy aged 5 to 17 in good health.

This clonotype has only a few counts. The genes are TRBV7-2 and TRBJ2-1; the D is unclear. V was shortened by 3 bases and J by 1 base, with 13 bases between the two germline ends. The CDR3 spans 16 residues. CDR1 and CDR2 from the germline V gene are SGHTA and FQGNSA. The CDR3, as DNA: TGTGCCAGCAGCTTCAGCTGGGTGGGGTCCTACAATGAGCAGTTCTTC. It yields the protein CASSFSWVGSYNEQFF.

CDR3 amino acids: CASSTGSSQQETQYF. The CDR3 DNA reads TGTGCCAGCAGTACTGGGAGTTCCCAGCAAGAGACCCAGTACTTC. This chain links TRBV6-6 with TRBJ2-5; D possibly corresponds to TRBD2 (5 bases). Germline assignment: CDR1 MNHNY and CDR2 SVGAGI (reference sequence). The CDR3 spans 15 residues. Trimming took off 5 bases at V and 2 bases at J, with 15 bases between the two ends.

The V and J genes are TRBV20-1 and TRBJ2-3; D remains unclear. The germline V and J ends were trimmed by 6 bases and 4 bases, with 14 bases remaining between them. In germline, CDR1 is DFQATT, CDR2 SNEGSKA (reference sequence). The CDR3 totals 13 residues. CDR3: CSAPLTVADTQYF. CDR3 nucleotide sequence: TGCAGTGCCCCCTTGACGGTCGCAGATACGCAGTATTTT.

This clonotype was seen more than once but under ten times. V and J are TRBV6-2 or TRBV6-3 and TRBJ1-6; D remains ambiguous. Germline V CDR1 and CDR2: MNHEY, SVGEGT. Trimming cost V 2 bases and J 2 bases, with 16 bases left between them. The CDR3 loop spans 18 amino acids. The chain's CDR3 is CASSYGIMASAYNSPLHF. The CDR3 nucleotides read TGTGCCAGCAGTTACGGAATCATGGCCTCGGCCTATAATTCACCCCTCCACTTT.

This rearrangement joins TRBV18 to TRBJ2-7, with TRBD1 identical over 7 bases. CDR1 and CDR2 (germline): KGHSH, LQKENI. CDR3 length: 15 amino acids. The junction had 8 bases not matched to a gene; V was cut back by 3 bases and J by 3 bases. The CDR3 DNA reads TGTGCCAGCTCACCGAACCGGGACAGACACTACGAGCAGTACTTC. Its protein product is CASSPNRDRHYEQYF. Filled out from reference TRBV18 and TRBJ2-7, the complete variable domain reads NAGVMQNPRHLVRRRGQEARLRCSPMKGHSHVYWYRQLPEEGLKFMVYLQKENIIDESGMPKERFSAEFPKEGPSILRIQQVVRGDSAAYFCASSPNRDRHYEQYFGPGTRLTVT.

A word on this clonotype: The junction does not match germline at one end; this may be a read error. This chain joins TRBV7-2 and TRBJ2-7, with 8 positions matching TRBD2. This CDR3 has 17 amino acids. Germline V gene sequence: CDR1 SGHTA, CDR2 FQGNSA. CDR3 residues: CASSLPNSGDSSYERYF. In DNA, the CDR3 is TGTGCCAGCAGCTTACCGAATAGCGGGGATAGCTCCTACGAGCGGTACTTC.

This rearrangement joins TRBV6-6 to TRBJ1-6; unclear D gene. The CDR3 contains 16 residues. The V gene's germline CDR1 is MNHNY and CDR2 SVGAGI (reference sequence). Trimming removed 3 bases at V and 2 bases at J, with 11 bases between. In nucleotides, the CDR3 is TGTGCCAGCAGTTATTTTTGGGGTACCTATAATTCACCCCTCCACTTT. It specifies CASSYFWGTYNSPLHF.

This chain uses TRBV10-3 with TRBJ2-1; 9 nucleotides agree with TRBD1. The CDR3 consists of 14 residues. Germline V gene data show CDR1 as ENHRY and CDR2 as SYGVKD. J was trimmed by 4 bases and V by 9 bases; bases with no gene match: 7. The CDR3 nucleotides read TGTGCCATAGCAACCGGGACAGGGTACAATGAGCAGTTCTTC. The encoded protein is CAIATGTGYNEQFF.

This rearrangement joins TRBV25-1 to TRBJ2-1, with D possibly TRBD1 on 6 matching bases. V was pared by 3 bases and J by 6 bases, with 15 bases between. The CDR3 totals 15 residues. From germline, CDR1 is MGHDK and CDR2 SYGVNS. CDR3 nucleotides: TGTGCCAGCAGTGACTCACCCACAGGGACCAATGAGCAGTTCTTC. This encodes CASSDSPTGTNEQFF.

This clonotype was found many times. CDR3 DNA sequence: TGCAGCGTTGACCCCTTCGGATCAGATACGCAGTATTTT. Encoded protein: CSVDPFGSDTQYF. This chain joins TRBV29-1 and TRBJ2-3; D unresolved. The CDR3 contains 13 residues. Per germline, CDR1 SQVTM and CDR2 ANQGSEA. Trimming left V 3 bases short and J 4 bases short, with 11 bases between.

This clonotype was observed a handful of times. This chain joins TRBV20-1 and TRBJ2-3; 14 bases match TRBD2. Per the germline V gene, CDR1 is DFQATT and CDR2 is SNEGSKA (reference sequence). After removal of 6 bases from V and 0 bases from J, the junction contained 8 bases not matched to a gene. CDR3 length: 17 residues. The CDR3 is CSADGTSGGISTDTQYF. DNA for the CDR3: TGCAGTGCGGACGGGACTAGCGGGGGTATTAGCACAGATACGCAGTATTTT.

This clonotype appeared a single time. The chain joins TRBV4-3 to TRBJ2-6; 7 bases map to TRBD1. The ends lost 3 bases at V and 0 bases at J; junction bases unmatched: 5. In germline, CDR1 is LGHNA, CDR2 YSLEER. This CDR3 spans 17 amino acids. CDR3 in amino acids: CASSQWTGDSGANVLTF. CDR3 in DNA: TGCGCCAGCAGCCAGTGGACAGGCGACTCTGGGGCCAACGTCCTGACTTTC.

This clonotype was detected a few times. The chain couples TRBV28 to TRBJ1-3; the match to TRBD1 covers 9 bases. The CDR3 has 16 residues. Germline assignment: CDR1 MDHEN and CDR2 SYDVKM. The V and J ends lost 6 bases and 1 base, in that order; junction bases with no gene match: 7. CDR3 sequence (DNA): TGTGCCAGCAGGACGGCGGGGACAGGGTCTGGAAACACCATATATTTT. Translating gives CASRTAGTGSGNTIYF.

This clonotype was detected many times. The V gene is TRBV12-3 or TRBV12-4, the J gene TRBJ2-1; D is unresolved. CDR3 length: 11 amino acids. Trimming took 8 bases from V and 8 from J, leaving 10 bases between them. CDR3 protein: CASSSWDEQFF. CDR3 sequence (DNA): TGTGCCAGCTCATCTTGGGATGAGCAGTTCTTC.

The rearrangement links TRBV7-9 to TRBJ2-1, with a possible D match to TRBD2 (6 bases). Trimming cost V 4 bases and J 4 bases, with 8 bases left between them. CDR3 size: 13 residues. Germline CDR1 SEHNR, CDR2 FQNEAQ (reference sequence). CDR3 nucleotides: TGTGCCAGCAGCTCCCGGGAGTACAATGAGCAGTTCTTC. Its protein is CASSSREYNEQFF.

This clonotype occurred many times. The chain is built from TRBV4-3 and TRBJ2-2; 9 bases are a match to TRBD2. The CDR3 runs 15 residues. Germline V gene sequence: CDR1 LGHNA, CDR2 YSLEER. The junction had 4 bases not matched to a gene; V was cut back by 4 bases and J by 4 bases. The CDR3 protein is CASSPAGGGTGELFF. For the CDR3, the DNA is TGCGCCAGCAGCCCCGCGGGAGGGGGCACCGGGGAGCTGTTTTTT.

This clonotype was counted between two and nine times. An end of the junction differs from the germline gene, which may be a read error. V is TRBV7-6 and J is TRBJ2-4, with a possible D match to TRBD2 (5 bases). CDR1 SGHVS and CDR2 FNYEAQ come from the germline V gene. The CDR3 has 12 residues. The CDR3 is CASSLDGSEVEF. The CDR3, as DNA: TGTGCCAGCAGCTTAGATGGTAGCGAGGTCGAGTTC.

This chain uses TRBV2 with TRBJ2-5; 7 bases line up with TRBD2. Trimming cost V 7 bases and J 7 bases; bases outside gene matches: 12. Germline V gene data show CDR1 as SNHLY and CDR2 as FYNNEI. CDR3 length equals 14 residues. CDR3 residues: CASNRGLGALTQYF. The CDR3 nucleotides are TGTGCCAGCAATAGAGGACTAGGAGCTTTGACCCAGTACTTC.

The chain combines TRBV5-1 with TRBJ2-5, with D perhaps assigned TRBD1 or TRBD2 (6 bases each). V lost 4 bases to trimming and J lost 5 bases, with 18 bases between them. The CDR3 length is 15 residues. CDR1 is SGHRS and CDR2 is YFSETQ in the germline V gene. The CDR3: CASSEGPGAGETQYF. In DNA, the CDR3 is TGCGCCAGCAGCGAAGGGCCGGGGGCGGGGGAGACCCAGTACTTC.

The chain joins TRBV6-5 to TRBJ2-3, with D perhaps TRBD1 or TRBD2 (5 bases each). The CDR3 is made up of 16 amino acids. Deletions cut 3 bases from V and 10 bases from J, with 23 bases between. Germline CDR1 is MNHEY and CDR2 is SVGAGI. CDR3 nucleotides: TGTGCCAGCAGTTATTATTCGGGGCGTGGGCTGGATGCGCAGTATTTT. It specifies CASSYYSGRGLDAQYF.

In its sample, this clonotype was seen a few times. The chain combines TRBV15 with TRBJ2-5, with 8 positions matching TRBD2. CDR3 length equals 17 residues. J gave up 1 base and V 0 bases, and 7 bases lay outside the gene matches. Looked up from germline, CDR1 is LNHNV and CDR2 is YYDKDF (reference sequence). CDR3 sequence: CATSRDRLAGLQETQYF. CDR3 nucleotides: TGTGCCACCAGCAGAGATAGGCTAGCGGGCCTCCAAGAGACCCAGTACTTC.

The gene calls are TRBV29-1 and TRBJ2-5, with D possibly TRBD2 on 5 matching bases. The J call may not be correct, given that the DNA end is closer to TRBJ2-7. Germline values: CDR1 SQVTM, CDR2 ANQGSEA. CDR3 length: 14 residues. CDR3 nucleotide sequence: TGCAGCGTTGAAGATCCCGGGGAAACCTACGAGCAGTACTTC. It yields the protein CSVEDPGETYEQYF.

In this sample, this clonotype turned up a few times. The CDR3: CASSPIFYSGGYEQYF. The CDR3 nucleotides are TGTGCCAGCAGCCCGATTTTTTATAGCGGAGGGTACGAGCAGTACTTC. V usage is TRBV7-9 and J usage is TRBJ2-5; tentatively, D is TRBD2 (6 bases). The J call may not be correct, given that the DNA end is closer to TRBJ2-7. The length of the CDR3 is 16 residues. Germline CDR1 and CDR2: SEHNR and FQNEAQ (reference sequence).

This clonotype was picked up one time. V usage is TRBV28 and J usage is TRBJ2-3, with 12 nucleotides matching TRBD2. V shed 4 bases, J shed 11 bases, and the junction held 4 bases outside the gene matches. This CDR3 is 13 amino acids long. Germline V CDR1 and CDR2: MDHEN, SYDVKM. CDR3 DNA: TGTGCCAGCAGTTGGACTAGCGGGGACAGGCAGTATTTT. Protein product: CASSWTSGDRQYF.

This sequence joins TRBV6-5 and TRBJ1-2, with no clear D. The germline V gene encodes CDR1 MNHEY and CDR2 SVGAGI. This CDR3 is 13 amino acids long. Trimming left V 2 bases short and J 4 bases short, with 8 bases between. The CDR3 loop reads CASSYGASYGYTF. The CDR3 coding sequence is TGTGCCAGCAGTTACGGAGCCAGCTATGGCTACACCTTC.

This clonotype was counted only a few times. This rearrangement joins TRBV12-3 or TRBV12-4 to TRBJ2-2, with D unclear. Trimming took 6 bases from V and 5 from J, leaving 16 bases between them. The CDR3 runs 15 residues. The CDR3 loop reads CASRNGPWGTGELFF. The DNA for the CDR3 is TGTGCCAGCAGAAACGGGCCGTGGGGTACCGGGGAGCTGTTTTTT.

This sequence joins TRBV6-5 and TRBJ2-7; D not resolved. CDR3 length: 14 amino acids. Germline-derived CDR1 and CDR2 are MNHEY and SVGAGI. Trimming left V 2 bases short and J 1 base short, with 9 bases between. CDR3 sequence reads: CASSYLRSSYEQYF. In DNA form, the CDR3 reads TGTGCCAGCAGTTACCTCAGGAGTTCCTACGAGCAGTACTTC.

This clonotype occurred many times. The chain is built from TRBV2 and TRBJ2-5; D is ambiguous. CDR3 length: 14 amino acids. Trimming took off 6 bases at V and 0 bases at J, with 11 bases between the two ends. CDR1 is SNHLY and CDR2 is FYNNEI in the germline V gene. CDR3 region: CASRLGRYQETQYF. DNA of the CDR3: TGTGCCAGCAGGCTTGGACGGTACCAAGAGACCCAGTACTTC.

J is TRBJ2-7 and V is TRBV12-3 or TRBV12-4; D may be TRBD1 (6 bases). The CDR3 extends over 15 amino acids. The V and J ends lost 5 bases and 2 bases respectively, with 16 bases between them. CDR3 residues: CASSLRDTAPYEQYF. CDR3 bases: TGTGCCAGCAGTCTTAGGGACACCGCCCCCTACGAGCAGTACTTC.

This chain uses TRBV9 with TRBJ2-7, with a possible D match to TRBD2 (6 bases). Trimming stripped 4 bases from V and 3 bases from J, with 17 bases between. The germline V gene has CDR1 SGDLS and CDR2 YYNGEE. This CDR3 comprises 15 residues. The DNA for the CDR3 is TGTGCCAGCAGCCCTGGGGACTGGGTCCTCTACGAGCAGTACTTC. This sequence encodes CASSPGDWVLYEQYF. The full variable domain, rest sourced from reference TRBV9 and TRBJ2-7, is DSGVTQTPKHLITATGQRVTLRCSPRSGDLSVYWYQQSLDQGLQFLIQYYNGEERAKGNILERFSAQQFPDLHSELNLSSLELGDSALYFCASSPGDWVLYEQYFGPGTRLTVT.